This is a list of T cell receptor beta chains from one sample in a study of T-cell reconstitution after alpha-beta-depleted transplantation in children. TCRdb re-called the PCR reads through MiXCR, storing one row per CDR3 protein. The sample has 450,000 to 600,000 distinct CDR3 sequences; 10% to 15% are singletons. The sequencing used PBMCs, mostly from graft donor cells, collected 360 days after TCRalphabeta/CD19-depleted stem cell transplant. These receptors were obtained from a male patient between 5 and 17 years old who had a stem cell transplant for acute myeloid leukemia, so the T cells may come from the graft donor. Both conserved end residues are part of each CDR3. Fields, in order: V gene, D gene, J gene, clone size, CDR3 DNA, CDR3 protein. The D gene is left open where the match is weak. Clone sizes are given selectively: once, few, many, or a class where the clone is expanded.

>TRBV6-2/TRBV6-3|TRBD1|TRBJ1-5|-
TGTGCCAGCAGTTATTGGAAACAGGGGCAAAATCAGCCCCAGCATTTT
CASSYWKQGQNQPQHF
>TRBV27|-|TRBJ1-6|-
TGTGCCAGCAGTCTCAACAACAGGGTGGAGAATTCACCCTTCCACTTT
CASSLNNRVENSPFHF
>TRBV29-1|TRBD2|TRBJ2-2|-
TGCAGCGACCAGCGGGAGAACACCGGGGAGCTGTTTTTT
CSDQRENTGELFF
>TRBV20-1|-|TRBJ2-2|-
TGCAGTGCTACTTCAGGGGACACCGGGGAGCTGTTTTTT
CSATSGDTGELFF
>TRBV12-3/TRBV12-4|TRBD1|TRBJ2-7|few
TGTGCCAGCAGTTTTCGGACAGGGAACGAGCAGTACTTC
CASSFRTGNEQYF
>TRBV24-1|-|TRBJ2-3|-
TGTGCCACCAGTGATTCCCTCAGGGATAGCACAGATACGCAGTATTTT
CATSDSLRDSTDTQYF
>TRBV7-2|TRBD2|TRBJ2-7|few
TGTGCCAGCAGCAAGTCTAGCGGGAGGGGAGGCGACGAGCAGTACTTC
CASSKSSGRGGDEQYF
>TRBV24-1|TRBD2|TRBJ2-1|-
TGTGCCACCAGTGACCTAGGGACTAGCGGGAGGTACAATGAGCAGTTCTTC
CATSDLGTSGRYNEQFF
>TRBV19|-|TRBJ2-7|many
TGTGCCAGTAGTGTACAACAGGGATTACGAGCCTCGAACTACGAGCAGTACTTC
CASSVQQGLRASNYEQYF
>TRBV29-1|-|TRBJ2-3|few
TGCAGCGTTGAAGATCGGGACACGACAGATACGCAGTATTTT
CSVEDRDTTDTQYF
>TRBV20-1|-|TRBJ2-1|few
TGCAGTGCTAGAGATAGCAACCCCCCATACAATGAGCAGTTCTTC
CSARDSNPPYNEQFF
>TRBV19|-|TRBJ2-4|-
TGTGCCAGTAGTATATGGGCTAGCGCAACCAAAAACATTCAGTACTTC
CASSIWASATKNIQYF
>TRBV27|TRBD2|TRBJ2-7|-
TGTGCCAGCAGTCCATCTCTAGCGGGATTGTCCTACGAGCAGTACTTC
CASSPSLAGLSYEQYF
>TRBV5-1|-|TRBJ2-3|-
TGCGCCAGCAGCTCCCGGATACAGAGGACAGATACGCAGTATTTT
CASSSRIQRTDTQYF
>TRBV29-1|-|TRBJ2-3|few
TGCAGCGCATCGGCGGGGCAAACTTGGTCAGATACGCAGTATTTT
CSASAGQTWSDTQYF
>TRBV14|TRBD2|TRBJ2-7|-
TGTGCCAGCAGCCAAGATGCACTAGCGACCTCTTCGCAGTACTTC
CASSQDALATSSQYF
>TRBV20-1|-|TRBJ2-5|-
TGCAGTGCTAGAGATATGGTCGTAGAGACCCAGTACTTC
CSARDMVVETQYF
>TRBV28|-|TRBJ2-1|many
TGTGCCAGCAGTTGGGGGGCCTACAATGAGCAGTTCTTC
CASSWGAYNEQFF
>TRBV7-3|TRBD2|TRBJ2-7|few
TGTGCCAGCAGCCCAAGACTAGCGGACTCCTACGAGCAGTACTTC
CASSPRLADSYEQYF
>TRBV11-1|-|TRBJ2-7|-
TGTGCCAGCAGCTTTTACCGTGGGGGAACTAGCACTACCTACGAGCAGTACTTC
CASSFYRGGTSTTYEQYF
>TRBV21-1|-|TRBJ2-7|-
TGTGCCAGCAGCAAACTCTCGCTAGCGGGAGCGCAAGAGCAGTACTTC
CASSKLSLAGAQEQYF
>TRBV12-3/TRBV12-4|TRBD2|TRBJ2-1|-
TGTGCCAGCAGTTTAGGAGCGGGAGGTCTTTCCTACAATGAGCAGTTCTTC
CASSLGAGGLSYNEQFF
>TRBV28|TRBD2|TRBJ2-1|few
TGTGCCAGCAGTCCACACTCGGGACTAGCGGGACCCTACAATGAGCAGTTCTTC
CASSPHSGLAGPYNEQFF
>TRBV20-1|TRBD1|TRBJ2-7|few
TGCAGTGCTAGAGAGATTCAGGGGGTTCGCCACTACGAGCAGTACTTC
CSAREIQGVRHYEQYF
>TRBV28|-|TRBJ2-2|many
TGTGCCAGCACCCGGGGAGGCCCGAACACCGGGGAGCTGTTTTTT
CASTRGGPNTGELFF
>TRBV20-1|-|TRBJ2-5|many
TGCAGTGCTAGACCCCCTGGCTCGGAAGAGACCCAGTACTTC
CSARPPGSEETQYF
>TRBV6-6|-|TRBJ1-1|-
TGTGCCAGCAGTCAGGTTGACGAAGCTTTCTTT
CASSQVDEAFF
>TRBV10-3|-|TRBJ2-3|few
TGTGCCATCAGCGGACGGGTATCGACAGATACGCAGTATTTT
CAISGRVSTDTQYF
>TRBV2|TRBD2|TRBJ2-3|-
TGTGCCAGCAGTGAAGGAAGACTAGCGGGAGGAACAGATACGCAGTATTTT
CASSEGRLAGGTDTQYF
>TRBV20-1|-|TRBJ2-3|few
TGCAGTGCTAGACAGGGGAGTTCTGATACGCAGTATTTT
CSARQGSSDTQYF
>TRBV20-1|TRBD2|TRBJ2-1|many
TGCAGTGCTAGAGATCTGGGGGCGGGAGGGCCGAGCTCCTACAATGAGCAGTTCTTC
CSARDLGAGGPSSYNEQFF
>TRBV28|-|TRBJ2-1|-
TGTGCCAGCAGTTTAATTAAGCCGAATGAGCAGTTCTTC
CASSLIKPNEQFF
>TRBV29-1|-|TRBJ1-1|many
TGCAGCGTTGAAGTGGGGGTGGCCACTGAAGCTTTCTTT
CSVEVGVATEAFF
>TRBV4-2|-|TRBJ1-5|few
TGTGCCAGCAGCCAAGAGGTGGGATCGGGCAATCAGCCCCAGCATTTT
CASSQEVGSGNQPQHF
>TRBV4-3|-|TRBJ2-3|-
TGCGCCAGCAGCCAAGGCCCCGGCGTCCGCACAGATACGCAGTATTTT
CASSQGPGVRTDTQYF
>TRBV20-1|TRBD2|TRBJ2-5|few
TGCAGTGCTGGGTCGGGAGGGAAAGAGACCCAGTACTTC
CSAGSGGKETQYF
>TRBV12-3/TRBV12-4|-|TRBJ2-7|many
TGTGCCAGCAGTTTAGGGGGGCTTCACGGGGAGCAGTACTTC
CASSLGGLHGEQYF
>TRBV15|TRBD2|TRBJ2-1|many
TGTGCCACCAGCAGAGATCTTCATAAGCGGGAGGGTTACAATGAGCAGTTCTTC
CATSRDLHKREGYNEQFF
>TRBV24-1|-|TRBJ2-2|few
TGTGCCACCAGTGACCTCCAGGCGAACACCGGGGAGCTGTTTTTT
CATSDLQANTGELFF
>TRBV27|-|TRBJ2-1|many
TGTGCCAGCAGTTTAACGGCTATCAGCGATGAGCAGTTCTTC
CASSLTAISDEQFF
>TRBV7-9|TRBD1|TRBJ2-1|-
TGTGCCAGCAGCGCCCGACAGGGGCAGAGGTACAATGAGCAGTTCTTC
CASSARQGQRYNEQFF
>TRBV28|-|TRBJ2-7|-
TGTGCCAGCAGTTTTTCTTGGGTTCAGGCCCGCTCCTACGAGCAGTACTTC
CASSFSWVQARSYEQYF
>TRBV27|-|TRBJ2-3|-
TGTGCCAGCACTCTTGGGGGGGCGCCTTCAGATACGCAGTATTTT
CASTLGGAPSDTQYF
>TRBV7-6|-|TRBJ2-7|few
TGTGCCAGCAGTTGGTCGGAGGGGGACGAGCAGTACTTC
CASSWSEGDEQYF
>TRBV20-1|-|TRBJ2-1|-
TGCAGTGCTGTAGGGGCCTACAATGAGCAGTTCTTC
CSAVGAYNEQFF
>TRBV9|TRBD1|TRBJ2-2|few
TGTGCCAGCAGCTACCGGGGGACAGGACTCACCGGGGAGCTGTTTTTT
CASSYRGTGLTGELFF
>TRBV27|-|TRBJ2-7|many
TGTGCCAGCAGTTCCGGGACTGGGGGATTTTGGGAGCAGTACTTC
CASSSGTGGFWEQYF
>TRBV29-1|TRBD1|TRBJ1-1|few
TGCAGCGTTGAAAACAGGGGGCGCGCCGGTGGTTCGTCTTTCTTT
CSVENRGRAGGSSFF
>TRBV6-4|-|TRBJ2-2|-
TGTGCCAGCAGTGACTTTGGGGACACCGGGGAGCTGTTTTTT
CASSDFGDTGELFF
>TRBV29-1|TRBD2|TRBJ2-7|-
TGCAGCGCCCTCGGGACTAACCCTCCCTACGAGCAGTACTTC
CSALGTNPPYEQYF